What follows are 19 T cell receptor beta chains derived from one specimen sequenced in a study of blood T cell repertoires in COVID-19 (dated by TCRdb to between 2020 and 2021). Preparation of the library involved the immunoSEQ multiplex PCR assay. In TCRdb, the immuneACCESS table is reduced to in-frame sequences with V and J assigned. These tables do not hold every clone; where another copy was compared, an unresolved V gene accounts for under half, and the others remain unexplained. In all, the sample holds roughly 220,000 clones, and around 82% of those were seen once. Around 4.5% of the sample lies in the top ten. The sample consisted of PBMCs or T cells enriched from blood (not recorded which). These receptors were obtained from a man aged 25 to 45 with acute COVID-19.

The DNA of the CDR3 is TGTGCCAGCAGTGTTGGAGACAGGGGTTTCACAGATACGCAGTATTTT. Translated, it gives CASSVGDRGFTDTQYF. The chain carries TRBV2 and TRBJ2-3, with 8 bases that match TRBD1. Trimming removed 4 bases from V and 2 bases from J; junction bases left unmatched: 8. Germline V CDR1 and CDR2: SNHLY, FYNNEI. The CDR3 is made up of 16 amino acids.

The chain couples TRBV6-5 to TRBJ1-5; D is unresolved. Germline CDR1 reads MNHEY; CDR2 reads SVGAGI. The CDR3 covers 14 residues. V was trimmed by 0 bases and J by 0 bases, leaving 3 bases between them. The CDR3 protein is CASSYSASNQPQHF. CDR3 in DNA: TGTGCCAGCAGTTACTCGGCTAGCAATCAGCCCCAGCATTTT.

The chain recombines TRBV3-1 (or the pseudogene TRBV3-2) with TRBJ2-5, with TRBD1 identical over 8 bases. V was clipped by 4 bases and J by 5 bases; unmatched bases: 6. This CDR3 is built from 14 residues. Per germline, CDR1 LGHDT and CDR2 YNNKEL (reference sequence). CDR3 region: CASSPTGEVETQYF. In DNA, the CDR3 is TGTGCCAGCAGCCCGACAGGGGAGGTCGAGACCCAGTACTTC.

The chain couples TRBV5-4 to TRBJ1-3; unclear D gene. The germline V gene has CDR1 SGHNT and CDR2 YYREEE (reference sequence). This CDR3 has 16 amino acids. V lost 6 bases and J lost 3, with 19 bases in between. CDR3 residues: CASTRAGSEFGNTIYF. The CDR3 DNA follows: TGTGCCAGCACCCGGGCGGGCAGTGAATTTGGAAACACCATATATTTT.

This clone turned up a few times. This sequence joins TRBV5-1 and TRBJ2-1, with 9 bases matching TRBD1. The ends lost 0 bases at V and 4 bases at J; junction bases unmatched: 2. CDR3 length: 15 residues. CDR1 SGHRS and CDR2 YFSETQ come from the germline V gene. CDR3 protein: CASSLEGTGYNEQFF. CDR3 bases: TGCGCCAGCAGCTTGGAAGGGACAGGGTACAATGAGCAGTTCTTC.

The J gene is TRBJ2-2, the V gene TRBV6-1; TRBD1 agrees at 7 bases. The CDR3 length is 15 residues. The trim removed 0 bases at V and 4 bases at J, leaving 2 bases unmatched. Germline assignment: CDR1 MNHNS and CDR2 SASEGT. The CDR3 sequence: CASSEAGTVTGELFF. The CDR3 DNA is TGTGCCAGCAGTGAAGCTGGGACAGTCACCGGGGAGCTGTTTTTT.

The chain recombines TRBV6-5 with TRBJ2-3, with 8 positions matching TRBD1. Germline assignment: CDR1 MNHEY and CDR2 SVGAGI. J lost 4 bases, V lost 8 bases, and 11 bases had no gene match. The CDR3 sequence is 15 residues long. CDR3 coding DNA: TGTGCCAGCCGAGCCAGACAGGGGTCCCCAGATACGCAGTATTTT. This gives the protein CASRARQGSPDTQYF.

The chain uses TRBV1 and TRBJ1-5. TRBV1 is assigned pseudogene status. The length of the CDR3 is 20 residues. The CDR3 DNA sequence: TGCACCAGCAGCCATGTACCGGGGTCCAAACCCATCGATAGCAATCAGCCCCAGCATTTT. It specifies CTSSHVPGSKPIDSNQPQHF.

The chain joins TRBV5-1 to TRBJ1-4, with unresolved D. Germline loops: CDR1 SGHRS, CDR2 YFSETQ. V gave up 0 bases and J gave up 4 bases, with 7 bases separating them. The CDR3 extends over 14 amino acids. CDR3 in DNA: TGCGCCAGCAGCTTGGTGACGGGTAATGAAAAACTGTTTTTT. This sequence encodes CASSLVTGNEKLFF.

This sequence joins TRBV12-5 and TRBJ1-5, with 8 bases identical to TRBD1. CDR3 length equals 18 residues. V lost 3 bases, J lost 4 bases, and 14 bases stayed unmatched. Germline loops: CDR1 LGHNT, CDR2 FRNRAP. The CDR3 loop reads CASGFLLSGTGTNQPQHF. DNA for the CDR3: TGTGCTAGTGGTTTCTTACTATCCGGGACAGGAACTAATCAGCCCCAGCATTTT.

The CDR3 nucleotides read TGTGCCAGCAGCTTCGGCACAGATACGCAGTATTTT. Translated: CASSFGTDTQYF. V usage is TRBV7-3 and J usage is TRBJ2-3; D is uncertain. The CDR3 covers 12 residues. V gave up 3 bases and J gave up 1 base, with 2 bases separating them. Germline V gives CDR1 SGHTA, CDR2 FQGTGA.

The rearrangement joins TRBV19 to TRBJ2-3, with 11 bases identical to TRBD1. After removal of 4 bases from V and 3 bases from J, the junction contained 3 bases not matched to a gene. This CDR3 has 15 residues. Per the germline V gene, CDR1 is LNHDA and CDR2 is SQIVND (reference sequence). The CDR3 loop is CASSTGTGGTDTQYF. The CDR3 region has the DNA TGTGCCAGTAGTACCGGGACAGGGGGGACAGATACGCAGTATTTT.

J is TRBJ1-1 and V is TRBV3-1 (or the pseudogene TRBV3-2); D not certain. Trimming pared 4 bases from V and 6 bases from J, leaving 12 bases between. The CDR3 is 13 amino acids. Germline V CDR1 and CDR2: LGHDT, YNNKEL (reference sequence). The CDR3 DNA sequence: TGTGCCAGCAGCCGCGGGTTTATGGCTGAAGCTTTCTTT. The encoded protein is CASSRGFMAEAFF.

The J gene is TRBJ1-1, the V gene TRBV10-1; weak D call: TRBD1 (6 bases). The CDR3 spans 14 residues. The germline V gene has CDR1 WNHNN and CDR2 SYGVQD (reference sequence). Trimming left V 0 bases short and J 5 bases short, with 10 bases between. CDR3 nucleotides: TGCGCCAGCAGTGAGTCTCAGGGGCGGACTGAAGCTTTCTTT. Translated: CASSESQGRTEAFF.

The V call is TRBV2, the J call TRBJ2-5; the match to TRBD2 covers 8 bases. The CDR3 has 17 residues. The V and J ends lost 2 bases and 2 bases, in that order; junction bases with no gene match: 10. Looked up from germline, CDR1 is SNHLY and CDR2 is FYNNEI. The CDR3 loop reads CASSEWVLAGPQETQYF. In nucleotides, the CDR3 is TGTGCCAGCAGTGAATGGGTATTAGCGGGGCCACAAGAGACCCAGTACTTC.

The chain has TRBV27 and TRBJ1-5, with TRBD1 matching over 8 bases. The length of the CDR3 is 17 residues. V was pared by 5 bases and J by 4 bases, with 13 bases of the junction left unmatched. The germline CDR1 and CDR2 sequences are MNHEY and SMNVEV (reference sequence). The CDR3 spells CASSPRGRDRRNQPQHF. The CDR3 nucleotides read TGTGCCAGCAGTCCGAGGGGCCGGGACAGGCGAAATCAGCCCCAGCATTTT.

The gene calls are TRBV3-1 (or the pseudogene TRBV3-2) and TRBJ1-2; TRBD1 might be the D (5 bases). Trimming stripped 4 bases from V and 4 bases from J, with 10 bases between. CDR1 and CDR2 from the germline V gene are LGHDT and YNNKEL (reference sequence). The CDR3 is 13 residues long. The DNA of the CDR3 is TGTGCCAGCAGCCGGGAGGGGTCCTATGGCTACACCTTC. Translating gives CASSREGSYGYTF.

This rearrangement joins TRBV7-2 to TRBJ1-3; D remains ambiguous. V lost 3 bases, J lost 2 bases, and 11 bases lay in between. The CDR3 is made up of 15 amino acids. CDR1 and CDR2 from the germline V gene are SGHTA and FQGNSA. DNA of the CDR3: TGTGCCAGCAGCTTCTACAGTGATGCTGGAAACACCATATATTTT. Amino acid sequence: CASSFYSDAGNTIYF.

The chain combines TRBV5-4 with TRBJ2-1, with TRBD1 matching 7 bases. Germline V gene lookup returns CDR1 SGHNT and CDR2 YYREEE (reference sequence). The ends lost 0 bases at V and 4 bases at J; junction bases unmatched: 4. The CDR3 sequence is 15 residues long. The CDR3 spells CASSLAGTAYNEQFF. The CDR3 bases are TGTGCCAGCAGCTTGGCCGGGACAGCGTACAATGAGCAGTTCTTC.